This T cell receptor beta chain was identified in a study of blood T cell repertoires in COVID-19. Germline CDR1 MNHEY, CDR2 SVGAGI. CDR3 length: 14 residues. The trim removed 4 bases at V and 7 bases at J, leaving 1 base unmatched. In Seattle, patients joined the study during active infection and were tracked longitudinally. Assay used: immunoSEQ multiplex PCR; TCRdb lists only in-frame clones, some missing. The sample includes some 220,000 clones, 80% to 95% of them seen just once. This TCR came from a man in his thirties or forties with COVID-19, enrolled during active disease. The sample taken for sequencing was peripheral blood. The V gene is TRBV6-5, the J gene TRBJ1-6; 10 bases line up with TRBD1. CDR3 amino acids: CASSSGQGNSPLHF. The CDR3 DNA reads TGTGCCAGCAGTTCGGGACAGGGGAATTCACCCCTCCACTTT.